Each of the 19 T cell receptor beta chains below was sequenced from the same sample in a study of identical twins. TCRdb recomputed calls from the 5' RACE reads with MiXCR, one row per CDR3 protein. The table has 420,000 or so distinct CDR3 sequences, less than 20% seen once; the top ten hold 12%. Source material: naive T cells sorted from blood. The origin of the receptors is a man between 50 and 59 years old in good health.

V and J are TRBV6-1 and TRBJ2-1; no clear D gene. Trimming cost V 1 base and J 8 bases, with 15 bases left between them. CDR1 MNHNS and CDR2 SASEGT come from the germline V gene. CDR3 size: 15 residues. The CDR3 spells CASSEDLVFRDEQFF. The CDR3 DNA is TGTGCCAGCAGTGAAGACCTCGTTTTTCGCGATGAGCAGTTCTTC.

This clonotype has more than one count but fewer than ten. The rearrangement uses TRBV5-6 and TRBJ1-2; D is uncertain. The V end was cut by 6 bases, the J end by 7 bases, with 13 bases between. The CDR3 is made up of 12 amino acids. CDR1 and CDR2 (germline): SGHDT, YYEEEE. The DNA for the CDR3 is TGTGCCAGCACCTCCGCCCTGGGTGGCTACACCTTC. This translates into CASTSALGGYTF.

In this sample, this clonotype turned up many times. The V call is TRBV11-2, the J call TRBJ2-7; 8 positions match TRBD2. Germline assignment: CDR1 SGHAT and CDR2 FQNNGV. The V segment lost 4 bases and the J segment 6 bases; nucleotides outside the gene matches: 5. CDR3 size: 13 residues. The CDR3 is CASSSLAGLEQYF. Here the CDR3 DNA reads TGTGCCAGCAGCTCCTTAGCGGGACTCGAGCAGTACTTC.

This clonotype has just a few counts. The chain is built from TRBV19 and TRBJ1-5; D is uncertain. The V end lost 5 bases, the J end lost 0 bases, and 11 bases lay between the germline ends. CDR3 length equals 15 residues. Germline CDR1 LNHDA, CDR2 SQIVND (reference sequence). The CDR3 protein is CASSGQGSSNQPQHF. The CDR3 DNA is TGTGCCAGTAGTGGTCAAGGGAGTAGCAATCAGCCCCAGCATTTT. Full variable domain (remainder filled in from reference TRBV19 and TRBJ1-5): DGGITQSPKYLFRKEGQNVTLSCEQNLNHDAMYWYRQDPGQGLRLIYYSQIVNDFQKGDIAEGYSVSREKKESFPLTVTSAQKNPTAFYLCASSGQGSSNQPQHFGDGTRLSIL.

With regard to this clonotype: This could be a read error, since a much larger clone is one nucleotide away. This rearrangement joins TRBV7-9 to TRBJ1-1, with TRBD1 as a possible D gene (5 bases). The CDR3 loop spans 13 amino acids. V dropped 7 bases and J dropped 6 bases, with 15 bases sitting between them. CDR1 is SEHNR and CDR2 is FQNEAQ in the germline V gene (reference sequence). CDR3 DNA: TGTGCCAGCAACCCCGGGGGAAACCCTGAAGCTTTCTTT. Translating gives CASNPGGNPEAFF.

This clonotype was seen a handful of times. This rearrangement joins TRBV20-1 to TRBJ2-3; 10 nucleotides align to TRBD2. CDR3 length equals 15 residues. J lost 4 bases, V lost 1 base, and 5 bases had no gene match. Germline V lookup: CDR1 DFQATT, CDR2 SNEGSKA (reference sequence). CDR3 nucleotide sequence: TGCAGTGCTAGAGTCCTAGCGGGAGTCGCAGATACGCAGTATTTT. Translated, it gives CSARVLAGVADTQYF.

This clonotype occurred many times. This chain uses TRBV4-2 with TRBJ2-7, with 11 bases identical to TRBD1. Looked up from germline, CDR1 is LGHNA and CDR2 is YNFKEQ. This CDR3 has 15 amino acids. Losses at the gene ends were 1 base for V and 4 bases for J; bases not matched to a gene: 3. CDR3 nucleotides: TGTGCCAGCAGCCAAGGGACAGGGGGCGATTACGAGCAGTACTTC. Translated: CASSQGTGGDYEQYF.

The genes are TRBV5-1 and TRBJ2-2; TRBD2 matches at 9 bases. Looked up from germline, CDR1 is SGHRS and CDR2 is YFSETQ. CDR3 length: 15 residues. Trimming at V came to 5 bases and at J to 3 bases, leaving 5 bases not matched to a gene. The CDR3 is CASRPIAGDTGELFF. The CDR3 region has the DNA TGCGCCAGCAGGCCAATAGCGGGGGACACCGGGGAGCTGTTTTTT.

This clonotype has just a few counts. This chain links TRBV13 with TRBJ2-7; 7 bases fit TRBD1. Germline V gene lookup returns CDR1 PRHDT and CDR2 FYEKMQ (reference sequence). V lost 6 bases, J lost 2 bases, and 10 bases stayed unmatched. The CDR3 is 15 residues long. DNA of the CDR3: TGTGCCAGCAGTCCATCCCCGGACAGGCCCTACGAGCAGTACTTC. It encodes CASSPSPDRPYEQYF.

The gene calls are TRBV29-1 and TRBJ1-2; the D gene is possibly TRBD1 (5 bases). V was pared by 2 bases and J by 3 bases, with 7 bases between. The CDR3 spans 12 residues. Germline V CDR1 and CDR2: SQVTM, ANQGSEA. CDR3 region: CSVERGDYGYTF. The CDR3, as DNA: TGCAGCGTTGAACGGGGCGACTATGGCTACACCTTC.

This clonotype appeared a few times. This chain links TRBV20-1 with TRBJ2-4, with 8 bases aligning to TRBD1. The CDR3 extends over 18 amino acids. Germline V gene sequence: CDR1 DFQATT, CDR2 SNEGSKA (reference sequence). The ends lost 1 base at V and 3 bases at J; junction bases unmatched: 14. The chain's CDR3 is CSARAQEGQVLGKNIQYF. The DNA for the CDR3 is TGCAGTGCTAGAGCCCAAGAGGGACAGGTTTTGGGCAAAAACATTCAGTACTTC.

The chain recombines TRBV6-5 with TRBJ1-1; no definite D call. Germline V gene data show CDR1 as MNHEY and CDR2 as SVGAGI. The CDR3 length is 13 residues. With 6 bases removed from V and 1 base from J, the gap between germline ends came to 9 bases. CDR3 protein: CASRYSTNTEAFF. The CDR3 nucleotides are TGTGCCAGCAGGTACAGTACGAACACTGAAGCTTTCTTT.

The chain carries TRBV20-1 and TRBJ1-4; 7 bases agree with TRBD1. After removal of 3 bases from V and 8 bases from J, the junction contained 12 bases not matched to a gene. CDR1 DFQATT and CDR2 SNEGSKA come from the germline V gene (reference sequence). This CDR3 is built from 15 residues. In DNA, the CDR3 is TGCAGTGCTAGGGTAGCCGGGACAGAAAGGGAAAAACTGTTTTTT. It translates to CSARVAGTEREKLFF.

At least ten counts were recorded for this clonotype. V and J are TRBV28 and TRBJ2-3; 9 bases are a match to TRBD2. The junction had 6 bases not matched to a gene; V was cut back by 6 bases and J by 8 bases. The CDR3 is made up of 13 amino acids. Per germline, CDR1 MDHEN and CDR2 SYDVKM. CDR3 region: CASSVRGGSTQYF. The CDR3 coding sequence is TGTGCCAGCAGCGTGCGGGGGGGGTCTACGCAGTATTTT.

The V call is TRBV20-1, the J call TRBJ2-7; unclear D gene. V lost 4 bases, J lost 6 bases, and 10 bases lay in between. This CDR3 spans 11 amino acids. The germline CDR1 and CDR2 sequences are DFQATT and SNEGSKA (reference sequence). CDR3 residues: CSAIGTSEQYF. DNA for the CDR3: TGCAGTGCTATTGGCACCTCCGAGCAGTACTTC.

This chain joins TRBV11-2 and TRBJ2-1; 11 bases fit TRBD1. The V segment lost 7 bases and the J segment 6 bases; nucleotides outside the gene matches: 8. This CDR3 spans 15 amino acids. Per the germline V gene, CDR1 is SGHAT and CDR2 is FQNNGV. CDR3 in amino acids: CASTFRDRGGNEQFF. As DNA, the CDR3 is TGTGCCAGCACCTTTAGGGACAGGGGGGGCAATGAGCAGTTCTTC.

The CDR3 reads CASSFWTSGGNEQFF. The CDR3 coding sequence is TGTGCCAGCAGCTTCTGGACTAGCGGGGGGAATGAGCAGTTCTTC. V usage is TRBV7-8 and J usage is TRBJ2-1; TRBD2 agrees at 14 bases. V gave up 3 bases and J gave up 7 bases; unmatched junction bases: 2. The CDR3 sequence is 15 residues long. Germline-derived CDR1 and CDR2 are SGHVS and FQNEAQ.

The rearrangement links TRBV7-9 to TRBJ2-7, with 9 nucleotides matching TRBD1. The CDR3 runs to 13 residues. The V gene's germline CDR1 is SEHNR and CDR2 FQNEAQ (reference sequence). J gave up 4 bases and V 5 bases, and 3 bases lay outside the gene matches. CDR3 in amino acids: CASSKDRGYEQYF. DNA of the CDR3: TGTGCCAGCAGCAAGGACAGGGGTTACGAGCAGTACTTC.

CDR3 loop: CASVADRQETQYF. CDR3 DNA sequence: TGTGCTAGTGTCGCCGACAGACAAGAGACCCAGTACTTC. The chain carries TRBV12-5 and TRBJ2-5, with D perhaps matching TRBD1 (5 bases). CDR1 is LGHNT and CDR2 is FRNRAP in the germline V gene. CDR3 length: 13 amino acids. Trimming removed 7 bases at V and 2 bases at J, with 11 bases between.